Sequencing of this T cell receptor beta chain was carried out in a study of T cell repertoires in cytomegalovirus infection (dated by TCRdb to between 2018 and 2020). Context from the whole study: The peptide stimulations were aimed at well-studied HLA-B-restricted epitopes as well as recently identified HLA-C-restricted CMV epitopes, whose presentation resists viral immunomodulation. Because public TCR beta signatures pointed to carriage of CMV infection together with the matching HLA type, the HLA type of each donor mattered for the analysis. Overall results and qualifications from the work: The ex vivo response was dominated by HLA-C-restricted CMV-specific TCR beta clonotypes, which also provided the single most frequent clonotype in two of eight donors. Cumulative frequency of public TCR beta family members discriminated carriers of CMV infection plus the relevant HLA type in this cohort and an independent 352-donor cohort.

The treatment or condition label corresponds to: in vitro stimulation with specific CMV peptide epitopes to enrich CMV-specific T cells. This clonotype was seen at least ten times. No cognate antigen has been identified for it. The input lacks base qualities; no much larger clone sits a single base away. Reading from cysteine to phenylalanine, the CDR3 counts 14 amino acids. CDR3 DNA is the only sequence kept; it has 42 bases, read in frame from the first base. From the germline V gene, CDR1 is SGHTA and CDR2 is FQGNSA. V loses 7 bases at its end and J loses 1 base; junction bases beyond the gene matches: 6. Sequencing took place on an Illumina HiSeq 1500. Using fastp trimming at Q25 and MiXCR clonotype assembly, TCRdb reanalyzed the public sequencing data and kept in-frame beta chains. Each record represents a unique CDR3 protein, reported with the most common genes and DNA among its rows. Counted in this sample were about 500,000 distinct CDR3 sequences; roughly a third of them appeared once. The ten most abundant clones make up around a sixth of the sample.

The rearrangement joined TRBV7-2 to TRBJ2-7, with TRBD1 identical over 8 junction bases. Source: cultured PBMCs, taken from culture after CMV antigen stimulation. The receptor comes from a human donor in good health (CMV status not recorded). Some clones in this sample may be carry-over from other donors' samples. In nucleotides, the sequence is TGTGCCAGCACCCGCGGACAGGGATCCTACGAGCAGTACTTC. This sequence encodes CASTRGQGSYEQYF.